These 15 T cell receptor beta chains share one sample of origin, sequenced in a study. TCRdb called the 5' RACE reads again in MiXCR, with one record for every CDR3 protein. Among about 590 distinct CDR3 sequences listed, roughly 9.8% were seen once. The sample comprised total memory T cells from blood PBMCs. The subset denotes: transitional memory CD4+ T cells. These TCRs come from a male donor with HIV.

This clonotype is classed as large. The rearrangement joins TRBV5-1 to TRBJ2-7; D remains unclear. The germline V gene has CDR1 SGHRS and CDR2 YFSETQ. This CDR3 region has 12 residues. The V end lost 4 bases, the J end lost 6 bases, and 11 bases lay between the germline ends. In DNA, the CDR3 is TGCGCCAGCAGCCCCACGGCGCTCGAGCAGTACTTC. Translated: CASSPTALEQYF. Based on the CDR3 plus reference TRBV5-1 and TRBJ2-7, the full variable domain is KAGVTQTPRYLIKTRGQQVTLSCSPISGHRSVSWYQQTPGQGLQFLFEYFSETQRNKGNFPGRFSGRQFSNSRSEMNVSTLELGDSALYLCASSPTALEQYFGPGTRLTVT.

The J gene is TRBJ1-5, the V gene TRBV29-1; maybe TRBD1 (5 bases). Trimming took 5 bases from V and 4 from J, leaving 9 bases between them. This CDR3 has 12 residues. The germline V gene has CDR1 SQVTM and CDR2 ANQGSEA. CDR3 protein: CSVRWGNQPQHF. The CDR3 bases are TGCAGCGTTAGATGGGGGAATCAGCCCCAGCATTTT.

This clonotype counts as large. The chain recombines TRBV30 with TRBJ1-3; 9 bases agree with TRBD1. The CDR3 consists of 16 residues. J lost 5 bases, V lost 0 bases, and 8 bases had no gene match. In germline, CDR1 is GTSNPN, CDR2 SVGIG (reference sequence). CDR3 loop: CAWSVRGQGNRNTIYF. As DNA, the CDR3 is TGTGCCTGGAGTGTACGTGGACAGGGGAACCGAAACACCATATATTTT.

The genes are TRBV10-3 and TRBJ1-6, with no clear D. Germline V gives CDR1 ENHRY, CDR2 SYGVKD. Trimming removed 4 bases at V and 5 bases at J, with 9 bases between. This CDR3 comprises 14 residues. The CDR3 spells CAISVGQNNSPLHF. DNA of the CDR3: TGTGCCATCAGTGTCGGGCAGAATAATTCACCCCTCCACTTT.

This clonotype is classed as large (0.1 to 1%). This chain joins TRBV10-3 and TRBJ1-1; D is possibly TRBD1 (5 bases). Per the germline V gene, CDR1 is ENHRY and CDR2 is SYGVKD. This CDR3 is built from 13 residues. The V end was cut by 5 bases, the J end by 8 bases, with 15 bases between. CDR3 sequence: CAISPREDLEAFF. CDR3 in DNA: TGTGCCATCAGTCCCAGGGAGGACCTCGAAGCTTTCTTT.

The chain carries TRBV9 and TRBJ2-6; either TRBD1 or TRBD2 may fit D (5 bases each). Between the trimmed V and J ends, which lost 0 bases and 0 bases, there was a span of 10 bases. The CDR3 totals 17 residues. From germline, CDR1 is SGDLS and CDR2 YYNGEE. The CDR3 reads CASSVVPGRSGANVLTF. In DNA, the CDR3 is TGTGCCAGCAGCGTAGTTCCGGGGCGCTCTGGGGCCAACGTCCTGACTTTC.

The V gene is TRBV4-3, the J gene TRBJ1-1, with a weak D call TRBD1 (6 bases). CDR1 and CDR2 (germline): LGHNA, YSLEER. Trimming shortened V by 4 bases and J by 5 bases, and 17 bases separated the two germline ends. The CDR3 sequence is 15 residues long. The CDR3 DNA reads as TGCGCCAGCAGCCGGAAGGCCGGGGGGGCGACTGAAGCTTTCTTT. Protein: CASSRKAGGATEAFF.

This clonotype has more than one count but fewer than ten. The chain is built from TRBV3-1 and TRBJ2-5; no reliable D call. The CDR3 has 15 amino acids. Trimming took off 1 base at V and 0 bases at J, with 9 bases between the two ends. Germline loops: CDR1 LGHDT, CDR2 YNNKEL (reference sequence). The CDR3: CASSQGSTYQETQYF. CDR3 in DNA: TGTGCCAGCAGCCAAGGGTCCACGTACCAAGAGACCCAGTACTTC.

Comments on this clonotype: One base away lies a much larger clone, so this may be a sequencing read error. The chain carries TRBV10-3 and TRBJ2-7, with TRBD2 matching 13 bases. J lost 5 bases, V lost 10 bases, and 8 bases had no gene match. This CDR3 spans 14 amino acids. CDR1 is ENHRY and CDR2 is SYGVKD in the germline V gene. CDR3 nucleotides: TGTGCCACTACTAGCGGGGGGGTGGCGAACGAGCAGTACTTC. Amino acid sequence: CATTSGGVANEQYF.

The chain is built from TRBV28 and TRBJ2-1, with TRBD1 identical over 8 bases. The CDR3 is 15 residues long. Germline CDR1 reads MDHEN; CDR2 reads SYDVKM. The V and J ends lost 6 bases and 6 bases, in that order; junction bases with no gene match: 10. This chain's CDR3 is CASSPGQDILNEQFF. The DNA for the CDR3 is TGTGCCAGCAGCCCGGGACAGGATATACTCAATGAGCAGTTCTTC.

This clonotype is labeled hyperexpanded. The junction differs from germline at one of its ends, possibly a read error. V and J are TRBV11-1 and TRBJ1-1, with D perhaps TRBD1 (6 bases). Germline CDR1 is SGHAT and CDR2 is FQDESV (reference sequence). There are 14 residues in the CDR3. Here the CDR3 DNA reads TGTGCCAGCAACTTACAGGGACCGGTCACTGAAGCTTTCTTT. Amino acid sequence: CASNLQGPVTEAFF.

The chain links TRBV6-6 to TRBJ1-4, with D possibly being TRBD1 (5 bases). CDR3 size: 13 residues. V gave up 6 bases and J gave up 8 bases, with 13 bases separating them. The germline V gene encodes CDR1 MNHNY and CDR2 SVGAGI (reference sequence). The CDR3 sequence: CASRLAGGEKLFF. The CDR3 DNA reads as TGTGCCAGCAGGCTAGCGGGGGGGGAAAAACTGTTTTTT.

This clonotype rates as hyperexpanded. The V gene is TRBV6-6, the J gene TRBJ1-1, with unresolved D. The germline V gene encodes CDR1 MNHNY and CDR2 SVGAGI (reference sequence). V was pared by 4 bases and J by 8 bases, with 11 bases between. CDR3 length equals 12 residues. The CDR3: CASSWTFGEAFF. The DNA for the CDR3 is TGTGCCAGCAGTTGGACCTTTGGCGAAGCTTTCTTT.

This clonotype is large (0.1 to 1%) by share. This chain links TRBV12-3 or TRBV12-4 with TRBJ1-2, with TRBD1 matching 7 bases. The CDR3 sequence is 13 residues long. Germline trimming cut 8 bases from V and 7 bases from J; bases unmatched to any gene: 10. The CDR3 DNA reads TGTGCCAGCCAAACAGGGGTACGTCGTGGCTACACCTTC. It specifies CASQTGVRRGYTF.

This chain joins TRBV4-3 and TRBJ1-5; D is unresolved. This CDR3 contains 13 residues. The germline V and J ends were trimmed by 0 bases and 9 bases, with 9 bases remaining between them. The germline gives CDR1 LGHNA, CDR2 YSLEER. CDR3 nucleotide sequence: TGCGCCAGCAGCCAAGAACTTGAGAGGCCCCAGCATTTT. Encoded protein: CASSQELERPQHF.